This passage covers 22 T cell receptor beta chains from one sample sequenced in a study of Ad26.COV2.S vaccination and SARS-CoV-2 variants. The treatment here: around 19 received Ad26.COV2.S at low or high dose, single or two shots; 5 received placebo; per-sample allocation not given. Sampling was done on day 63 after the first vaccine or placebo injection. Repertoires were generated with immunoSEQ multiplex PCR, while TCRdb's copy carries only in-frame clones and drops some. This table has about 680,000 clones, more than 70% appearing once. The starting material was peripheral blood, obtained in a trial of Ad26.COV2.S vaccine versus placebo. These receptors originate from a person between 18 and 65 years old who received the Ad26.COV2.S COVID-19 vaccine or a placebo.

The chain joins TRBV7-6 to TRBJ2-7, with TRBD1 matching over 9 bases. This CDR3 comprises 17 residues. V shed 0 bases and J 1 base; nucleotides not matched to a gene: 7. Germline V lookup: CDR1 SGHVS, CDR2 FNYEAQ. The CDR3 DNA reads TGTGCCAGCAGCTTAGCCTTTGGGGACAGGGAATCCTACGAGCAGTACTTC. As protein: CASSLAFGDRESYEQYF.

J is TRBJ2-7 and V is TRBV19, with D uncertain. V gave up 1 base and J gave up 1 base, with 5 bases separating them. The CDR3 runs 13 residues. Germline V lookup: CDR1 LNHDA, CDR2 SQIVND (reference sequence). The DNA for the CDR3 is TGTGCCAGTAGTATAGTAGCTTCCTACGAGCAGTACTTC. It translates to CASSIVASYEQYF.

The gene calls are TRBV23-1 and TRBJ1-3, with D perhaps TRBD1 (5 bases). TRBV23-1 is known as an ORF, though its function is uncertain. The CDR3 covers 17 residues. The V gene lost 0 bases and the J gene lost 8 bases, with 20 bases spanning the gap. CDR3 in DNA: TGCGCCAGCAGTCAATCTGACGGCCAGGGAAATCCCCACACCATATATTTT. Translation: CASSQSDGQGNPHTIYF.

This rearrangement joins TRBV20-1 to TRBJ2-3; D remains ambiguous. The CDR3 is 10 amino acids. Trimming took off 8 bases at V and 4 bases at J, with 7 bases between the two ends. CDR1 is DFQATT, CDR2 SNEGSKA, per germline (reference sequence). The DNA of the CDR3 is TGCAGTCCCGCCGCAGATACGCAGTATTTT. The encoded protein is CSPAADTQYF.

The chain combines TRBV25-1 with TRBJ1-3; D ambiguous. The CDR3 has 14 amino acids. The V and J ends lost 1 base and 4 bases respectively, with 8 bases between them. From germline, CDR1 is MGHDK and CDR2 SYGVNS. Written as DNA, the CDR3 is TGTGCCAGCAGTGAATTTACATCCGGAAACACCATATATTTT. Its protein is CASSEFTSGNTIYF.

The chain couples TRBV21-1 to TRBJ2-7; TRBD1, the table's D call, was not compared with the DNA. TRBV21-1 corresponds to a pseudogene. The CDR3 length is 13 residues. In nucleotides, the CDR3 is TGTGCCAGCCGGGACAACGACGGCTACGAGCAGTACTTC. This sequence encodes CASRDNDGYEQYF.

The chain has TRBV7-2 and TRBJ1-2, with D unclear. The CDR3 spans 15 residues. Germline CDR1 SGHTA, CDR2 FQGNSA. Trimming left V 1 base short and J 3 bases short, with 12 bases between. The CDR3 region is CASSLGYGIDYGYTF. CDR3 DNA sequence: TGTGCCAGCAGCTTAGGGTACGGAATAGACTATGGCTACACCTTC.

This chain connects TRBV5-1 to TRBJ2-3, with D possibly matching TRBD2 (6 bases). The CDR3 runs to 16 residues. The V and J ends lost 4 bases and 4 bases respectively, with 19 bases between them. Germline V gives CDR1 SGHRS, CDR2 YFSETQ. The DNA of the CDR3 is TGCGCCAGCAGCCCCCCGGGACGGCGGGGCGCAGATACGCAGTATTTT. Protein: CASSPPGRRGADTQYF.

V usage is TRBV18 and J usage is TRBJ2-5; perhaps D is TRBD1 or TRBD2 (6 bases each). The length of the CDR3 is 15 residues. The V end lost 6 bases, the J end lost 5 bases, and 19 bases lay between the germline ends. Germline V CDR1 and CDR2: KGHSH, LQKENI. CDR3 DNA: TGTGCCAGCTCTCCTCAGCCGGGGGCGGCGGAGACCCAGTACTTC. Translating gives CASSPQPGAAETQYF.

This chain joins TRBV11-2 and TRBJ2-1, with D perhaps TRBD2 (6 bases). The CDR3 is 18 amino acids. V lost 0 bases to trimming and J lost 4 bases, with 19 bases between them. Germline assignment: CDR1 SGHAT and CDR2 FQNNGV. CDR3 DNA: TGTGCCAGCAGCTTAGATCGGGAGTGGGAGGCAAAATACAATGAGCAGTTCTTC. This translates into CASSLDREWEAKYNEQFF. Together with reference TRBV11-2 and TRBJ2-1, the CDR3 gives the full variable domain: EAGVAQSPRYKIIEKRQSVAFWCNPISGHATLYWYQQILGQGPKLLIQFQNNGVVDDSQLPKDRFSAERLKGVDSTLKIQPAKLEDSAVYLCASSLDREWEAKYNEQFFGPGTRLTVL.

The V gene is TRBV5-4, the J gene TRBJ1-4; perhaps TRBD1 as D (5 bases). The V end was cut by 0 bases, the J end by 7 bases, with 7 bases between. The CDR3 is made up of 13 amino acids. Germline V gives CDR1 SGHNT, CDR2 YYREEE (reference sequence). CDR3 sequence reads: CASSLDGGEKLFF. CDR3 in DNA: TGTGCCAGCAGCTTGGACGGGGGTGAAAAACTGTTTTTT.

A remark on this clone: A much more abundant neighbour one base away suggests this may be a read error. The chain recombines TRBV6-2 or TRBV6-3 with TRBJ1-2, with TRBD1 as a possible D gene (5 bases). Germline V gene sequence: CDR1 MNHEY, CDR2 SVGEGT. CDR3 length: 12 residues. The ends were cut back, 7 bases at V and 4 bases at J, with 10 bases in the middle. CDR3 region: CASTPGGYGYTF. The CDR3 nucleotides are TGTGCCAGCACCCCTGGGGGCTATGGCTACACCTTC.

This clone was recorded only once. The CDR3 loop is CASNEDTDTQYF. The CDR3 nucleotides are TGTGCCAGCAACGAGGACACAGATACGCAGTATTTT. The rearrangement links TRBV5-4 to TRBJ2-3; D unresolved. V was cut by 6 bases and J by 2 bases, with 7 bases left in between. The CDR3 consists of 12 residues. Germline V gene sequence: CDR1 SGHNT, CDR2 YYREEE (reference sequence).

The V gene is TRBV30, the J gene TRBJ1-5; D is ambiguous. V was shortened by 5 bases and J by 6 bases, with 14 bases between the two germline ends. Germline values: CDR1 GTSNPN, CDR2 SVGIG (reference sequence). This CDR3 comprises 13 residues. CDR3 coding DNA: TGTGCCTGGTCCCGGACGCGCAGTCAGCCCCAGCATTTT. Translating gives CAWSRTRSQPQHF.

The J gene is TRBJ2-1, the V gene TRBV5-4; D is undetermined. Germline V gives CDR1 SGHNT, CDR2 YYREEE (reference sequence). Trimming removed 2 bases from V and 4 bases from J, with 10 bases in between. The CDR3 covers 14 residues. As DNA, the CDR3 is TGTGCCAGCAGCTTCCAAGGGCCGTACAATGAGCAGTTCTTC. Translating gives CASSFQGPYNEQFF.

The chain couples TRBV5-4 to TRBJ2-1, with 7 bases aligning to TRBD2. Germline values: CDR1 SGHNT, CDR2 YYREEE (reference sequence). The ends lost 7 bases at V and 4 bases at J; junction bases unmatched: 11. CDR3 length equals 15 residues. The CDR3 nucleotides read TGTGCCAGCTCCGAGGCTAGCGGACCTTACAATGAGCAGTTCTTC. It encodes CASSEASGPYNEQFF.

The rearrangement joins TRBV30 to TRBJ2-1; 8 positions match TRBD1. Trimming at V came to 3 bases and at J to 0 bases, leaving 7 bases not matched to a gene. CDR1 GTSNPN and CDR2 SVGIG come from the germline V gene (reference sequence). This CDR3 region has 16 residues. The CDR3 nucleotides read TGTGCCTGGAGCCCCGGGGACAGGAGCTCCTACAATGAGCAGTTCTTC. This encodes CAWSPGDRSSYNEQFF.

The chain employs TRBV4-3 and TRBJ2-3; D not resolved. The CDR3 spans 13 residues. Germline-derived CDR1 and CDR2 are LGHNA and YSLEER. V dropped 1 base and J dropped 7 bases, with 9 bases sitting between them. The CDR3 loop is CASSQVRAHTQYF. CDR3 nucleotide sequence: TGCGCCAGCAGCCAAGTGAGAGCGCATACGCAGTATTTT.

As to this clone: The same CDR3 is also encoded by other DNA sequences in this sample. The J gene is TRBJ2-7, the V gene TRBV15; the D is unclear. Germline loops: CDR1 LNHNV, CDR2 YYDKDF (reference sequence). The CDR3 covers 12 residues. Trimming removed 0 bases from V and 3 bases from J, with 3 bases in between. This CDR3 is CATSRDHYEQYF. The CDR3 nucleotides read TGTGCCACCAGCAGAGACCACTACGAGCAGTACTTC.

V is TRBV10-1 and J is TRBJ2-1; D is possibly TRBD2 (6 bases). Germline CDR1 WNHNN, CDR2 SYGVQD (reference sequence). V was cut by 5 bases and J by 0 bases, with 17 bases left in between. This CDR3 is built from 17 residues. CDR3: CASSRGLATSSYNEQFF. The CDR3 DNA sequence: TGCGCCAGCAGTAGAGGCCTAGCGACTAGCTCCTACAATGAGCAGTTCTTC.

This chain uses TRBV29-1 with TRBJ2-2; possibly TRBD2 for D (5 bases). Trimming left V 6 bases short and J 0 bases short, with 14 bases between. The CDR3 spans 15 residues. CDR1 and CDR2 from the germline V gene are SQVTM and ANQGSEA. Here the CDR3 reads CSVLRPAANTGELFF. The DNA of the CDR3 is TGCAGCGTCTTACGTCCAGCGGCGAACACCGGGGAGCTGTTTTTT.

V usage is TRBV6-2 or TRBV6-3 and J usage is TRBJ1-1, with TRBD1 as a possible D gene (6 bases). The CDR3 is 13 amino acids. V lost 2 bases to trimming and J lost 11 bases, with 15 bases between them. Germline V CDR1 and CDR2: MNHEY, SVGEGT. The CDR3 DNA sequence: TGTGCCAGCAGTTACCCCATGGGGGGCGATGCTTTCTTT. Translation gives CASSYPMGGDAFF.